This T cell receptor (beta chain) was sequenced for a study of cytotoxic CD8 clonotypes in ibrutinib-treated CLL. In regard to this clone: Its antigen is not identified.

Sequencing used immunoSEQ multiplex PCR; TCRdb keeps in-frame clones, though not all of them. This table holds 250,000 to 350,000 clones, around 77% found once. The study's findings and limits: Shared public clonotypes were rare, and on treatment they either got smaller or stayed the same.

The TCR beta libraries used about 2.2 micrograms of genomic DNA that came from cryopreserved PBMCs. The germline CDR1 and CDR2 sequences are SNHLY and FYNNEI. The CDR3 length is 15 residues. V was clipped by 4 bases and J by 2 bases; unmatched bases: 4. V usage is TRBV2 and J usage is TRBJ1-2, with 10 bases identical to TRBD1. The receptor was isolated from a human donor with chronic lymphocytic leukemia. Specimen: PBMCs, collected at disease progression, from a patient treated with ibrutinib. CDR3: CASSAGQGWNYGYTF. CDR3 DNA: TGTGCCAGCAGTGCGGGACAGGGGTGGAACTATGGCTACACCTTC.